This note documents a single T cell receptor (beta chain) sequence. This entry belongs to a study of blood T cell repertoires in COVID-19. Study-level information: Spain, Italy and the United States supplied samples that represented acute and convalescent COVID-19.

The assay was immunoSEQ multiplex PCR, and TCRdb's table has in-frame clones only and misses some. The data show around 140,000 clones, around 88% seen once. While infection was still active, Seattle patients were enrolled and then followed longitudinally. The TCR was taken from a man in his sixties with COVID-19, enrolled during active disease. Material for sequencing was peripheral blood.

The CDR3 coding sequence is TGTGCCAGCAGCGGAGCGGGGGCCCTGACCCAGTACTTC. Translated, it gives CASSGAGALTQYF. The chain recombines TRBV11-2 with TRBJ2-5; TRBD2 aligns across 8 bases. The V segment lost 5 bases and the J segment 7 bases; nucleotides outside the gene matches: 6. Germline CDR1 and CDR2: SGHAT and FQNNGV. The CDR3 is 13 amino acids.